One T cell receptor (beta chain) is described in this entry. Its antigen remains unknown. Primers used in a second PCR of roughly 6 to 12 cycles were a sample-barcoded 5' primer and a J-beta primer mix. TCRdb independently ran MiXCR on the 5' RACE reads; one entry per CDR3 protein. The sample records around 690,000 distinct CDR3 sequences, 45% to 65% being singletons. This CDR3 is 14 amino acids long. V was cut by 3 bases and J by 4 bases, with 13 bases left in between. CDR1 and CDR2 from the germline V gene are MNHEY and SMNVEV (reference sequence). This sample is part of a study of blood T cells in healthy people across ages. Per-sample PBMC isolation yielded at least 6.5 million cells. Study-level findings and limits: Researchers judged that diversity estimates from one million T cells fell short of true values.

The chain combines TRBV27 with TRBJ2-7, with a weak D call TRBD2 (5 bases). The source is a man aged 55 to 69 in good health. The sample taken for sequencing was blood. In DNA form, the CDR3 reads TGTGCCAGCAGTTTGCAGAAGGGAGTTTACGAGCAGTACTTC. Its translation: CASSLQKGVYEQYF.